This T cell receptor beta chain is drawn from a study of T cell responses to AZD1222 COVID-19 vaccine (dated by TCRdb to the early 2020s). In the study overall: AZD1222 recipients given second doses at about 4 weeks or at about 12 weeks were pooled, since spike-specific TCR depth and breadth were not found to differ between the two schedules. A total of approximately 240 trial participants underwent TCR sequencing, of whom roughly 210 had received two doses of AZD1222 and around 26 had received two doses of the MenACWY control vaccine. Enrollment into the trials was organized by age into subgroups of 18-55, 56-69 and 70-plus years, and those subgroups contained roughly 150, 30 and 60 TCR-sequenced participants, respectively.

The CDR3 sequence holds 20 residues, the cysteine and phenylalanine included. Here the CDR3 DNA is all that survives: 60 bases in frame from base 1. Unmatched junction bases come to 19, with V trimmed by 6 bases and J by 3 bases. The germline V gene gives CDR1 as MRHNA and CDR2 as SNTAGT. The CDR3 regions of human TCRbeta chains were analyzed by immunosequencing. The published analysis was carried out like this. TCRs in the repertoires were matched against a reference library of SARS-CoV-2-specific TCRs that had been generated with the MIRA antigen-specificity platform. Breadth was defined as the fraction of unique TCRs that were SARS-CoV-2-associated. Depth was defined as the fraction of total T cells that were SARS-CoV-2-associated. Each spike-specific TCR was assigned to its reactive spike region and to a CD4 or CD8 class using the MIRA data. Log10-transformed breadth and depth values were compared by one-way ANOVA with Sidak's multiple comparisons tests. TCRdb mirrors the immuneACCESS table, restricted to in-frame sequences. Some clones are absent from its copies; in checked studies, under half trace to an unresolved V gene, and the reason for the others is unknown. V, J and clone size are taken as reported in that table, and D and trimming were inferred from the DNA itself. In all, the sample holds about 55,000 clones, and about 90% of those were seen once. The ten biggest clones cover around 2% of the sample.

Details on this clone: Which antigen it targets is not known. Base qualities are not recorded, but no much larger clone differs from it by a single base.

The sample's time point label, in plain terms: baseline before first vaccination. The vaccinee samples were drawn from two UK trials, COV001 and COV002, one of which was a single-blind randomized controlled phase 2/3 trial testing AZD1222 (ChAdOx1 nCoV-19) in healthy adults. For TCRbeta chain sequencing, PBMC samples from trial participants were taken at day 0 and at day 28 after the second dose. General conclusions and limits of the study: CD4 TCRs associated with the vaccine covered the entire spike protein, and the dominant responses were in regions 160-218 and 743-854. In the small 56-69-year group, the increase in depth fell short of significance, most likely because of low power. Only five or six AZD1222 recipients were SARS-CoV-2 seropositive at baseline, limiting conclusions about previously exposed vaccinees. Participants were mostly white British and included more females than males, and it was suggested by the authors that clonal diversity may have been underestimated. No day 14 peak-response samples were available, so repertoires were characterized only after the peak T cell response. Nearly half of unique spike-specific TCRs reportedly recognized epitopes outside regions mutated in the B.1.351 and B.1.1.7 variants. After two AZD1222 doses, both the breadth and the depth of spike-specific TCRs were significantly higher than at day 0 and than in MenACWY recipients.

The sequencing used peripheral blood, collected on day 0 of AZD1222 vaccination. Rearrangement joined TRBV6-4 to TRBJ2-3; 12 bases in between match TRBD2. The clonotype comes from an adult in good health. DNA sequence: TGTGCCAGCAGCGCACACCACCGACTGACTAGCGGGAGATATACAGATACGCAGTATTTT. It encodes CASSAHHRLTSGRYTDTQYF.